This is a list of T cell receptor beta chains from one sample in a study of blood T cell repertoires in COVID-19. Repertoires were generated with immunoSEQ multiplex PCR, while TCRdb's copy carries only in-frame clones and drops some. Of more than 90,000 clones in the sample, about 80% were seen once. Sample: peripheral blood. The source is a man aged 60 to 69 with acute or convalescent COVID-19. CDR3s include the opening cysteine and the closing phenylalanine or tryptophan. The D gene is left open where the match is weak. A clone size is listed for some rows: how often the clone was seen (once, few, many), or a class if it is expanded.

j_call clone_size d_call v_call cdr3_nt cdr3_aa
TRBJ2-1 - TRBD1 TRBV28 TGTGCCAGCAGCGAACCTTTTACAGGGGTACTGTTCTTC CASSEPFTGVLFF
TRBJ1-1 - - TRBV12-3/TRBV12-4 TGTGCCAGCAGCCCGGTGGCTGAAGCTTTCTTT CASSPVAEAFF
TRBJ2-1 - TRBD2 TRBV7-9 TGTGCCAGCAGCCGTCTAGCGGGACTTACCAATGAGCAGTTCTTC CASSRLAGLTNEQFF
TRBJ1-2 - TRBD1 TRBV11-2 TGTGCCAGCAGCTTATCACGGAGGGGGCGAGGCTACACCTTC CASSLSRRGRGYTF
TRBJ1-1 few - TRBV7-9 TGTGCCAGCAGCTTTCCCGGGACTGAAGCTTTCTTT CASSFPGTEAFF
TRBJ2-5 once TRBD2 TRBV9 TGTGCCAGCAGCGGTAGCGGGACACACCAAGAGACCCAGTACTTC CASSGSGTHQETQYF
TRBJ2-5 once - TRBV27 TGTGCCAGCAGTTTATCGGAGGCAGTAGAGACCCAGTACTTC CASSLSEAVETQYF
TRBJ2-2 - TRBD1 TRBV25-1 TGTGCCAGCAGTGAATTCCGGGGGACAGGGGGCTACACCGGGGAGCTGTTTTTT CASSEFRGTGGYTGELFF
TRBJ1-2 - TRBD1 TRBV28 TGTGCCAGCAGGGGACAGGGTTTAGGCTACACCTTC CASRGQGLGYTF
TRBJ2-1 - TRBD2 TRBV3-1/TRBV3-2 TGTGCCAGCAGCCTCACCGGGGGGGAGAATGAGCAGTTCTTC CASSLTGGENEQFF
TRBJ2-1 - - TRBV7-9 TGTGCCAGCAGCCCAGGGCGTGTGGATGACAATGAGCAGTTCTTC CASSPGRVDDNEQFF
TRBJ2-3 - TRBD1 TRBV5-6 TGTGCCAGCACCGGACCGGGACAGGGGGGAACTACGCAGTATTTT CASTGPGQGGTTQYF
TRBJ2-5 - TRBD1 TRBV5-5 TGTGCCAGCAGCCCCGGACAGGACCAAGAGACCCAGTACTTC CASSPGQDQETQYF
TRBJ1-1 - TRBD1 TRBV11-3 TGTGCCAGCAGTAGGAACAGGGGAAGCACTGAAGCTTTCTTT CASSRNRGSTEAFF
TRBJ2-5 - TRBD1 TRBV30 TGTGCCTGGAGGGGGCCAGGGGGCGGAGAGACCCAGTACTTC CAWRGPGGGETQYF
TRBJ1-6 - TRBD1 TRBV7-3 TGTGCCAGCAGCTTAGGGACAGAGAATTCACCCCTCCACTTT CASSLGTENSPLHF
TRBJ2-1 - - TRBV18 TGTGCCAGCTCACCATTGGGGCTAACCTACAATGAGCAGTTCTTC CASSPLGLTYNEQFF
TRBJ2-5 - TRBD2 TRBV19 TGTGCCAGTAGTATAGCGGGAGGGCCAGGAAAGACCCAGTACTTC CASSIAGGPGKTQYF
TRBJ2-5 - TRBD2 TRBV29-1 TGCAGCGTTGAAGAGGGGCGGGGGACCCAAGAGACCCAGTACTTC CSVEEGRGTQETQYF
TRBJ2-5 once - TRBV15 TGTGCCACCAGCAGAGATGGCACCCCCTCCCAAGAGACCCAGTACTTC CATSRDGTPSQETQYF
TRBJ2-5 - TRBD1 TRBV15 TGTGCCACCAGCAGAGGCAGACAGGGTAGGGAGACCCAGTACTTC CATSRGRQGRETQYF
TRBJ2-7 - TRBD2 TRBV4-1 TGCGCCAGCAGCCAAGAAGCGGCAAGCGGGGGGTCCTACGAGCAGTACTTC CASSQEAASGGSYEQYF
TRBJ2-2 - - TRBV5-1 TGCGCCAGCAGCTCCACGGGATTCAACACCGGGGAGCTGTTTTTT CASSSTGFNTGELFF
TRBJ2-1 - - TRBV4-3 TGCGCCAGCAGCCAAGATGACTATGAGCAGTTCTTC CASSQDDYEQFF
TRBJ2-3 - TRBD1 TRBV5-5 TGTGCCAGCAGCATGGGACAGGGGGCGGATACGCAGTATTTT CASSMGQGADTQYF
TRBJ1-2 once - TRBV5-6 TGTGCCAGCAGCTTCGGGACAACGGACAGTAAATACTATGGCTACACCTTC CASSFGTTDSKYYGYTF
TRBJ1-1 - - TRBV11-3 TGTGCCAGCAGCGGAGAGGTGCGGGGGAACACTGAAGCTTTCTTT CASSGEVRGNTEAFF